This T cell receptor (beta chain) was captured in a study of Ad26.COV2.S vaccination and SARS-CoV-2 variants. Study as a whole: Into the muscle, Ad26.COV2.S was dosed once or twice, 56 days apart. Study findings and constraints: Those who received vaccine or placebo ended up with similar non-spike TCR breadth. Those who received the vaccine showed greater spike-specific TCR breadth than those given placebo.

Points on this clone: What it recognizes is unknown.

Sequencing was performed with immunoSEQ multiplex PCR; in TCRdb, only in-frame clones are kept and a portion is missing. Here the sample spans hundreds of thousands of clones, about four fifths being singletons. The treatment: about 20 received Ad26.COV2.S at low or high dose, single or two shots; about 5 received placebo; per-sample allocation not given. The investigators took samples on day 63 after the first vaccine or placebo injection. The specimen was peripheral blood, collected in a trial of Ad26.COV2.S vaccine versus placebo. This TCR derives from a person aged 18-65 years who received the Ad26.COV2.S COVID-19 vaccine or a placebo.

CDR3 DNA sequence: TGCGCCAGCAGCCCGACTAGCGGGCAGGCAGGTTACAATGAGCAGTTCTTC. Translating gives CASSPTSGQAGYNEQFF. The chain employs TRBV5-1 and TRBJ2-1, with 10 nucleotides matching TRBD2. Trimming at V came to 4 bases and at J to 4 bases, leaving 11 bases not matched to a gene. Germline CDR1 reads SGHRS; CDR2 reads YFSETQ. CDR3 length: 17 amino acids.